Following are 24 T cell receptor beta chains from one sample sequenced in a study of CD8 T cells in Susac syndrome. RNA, at about 0.45 to 1 ug, was reverse transcribed with random hexamers. TCRdb reprocessed the immunoSEQ multiplex PCR reads with MiXCR, giving one entry per CDR3 protein. The sample has approximately 230,000 distinct CDR3 sequences, around 93% seen once. The sequenced material came from CD4+ T cells from PBMCs. Receptor source: a human donor with multiple sclerosis.

To note about this clonotype: At one boundary the junction diverges from the germline segment, which might be a read error. The chain employs TRBV5-4 and TRBJ2-3; D perhaps matches TRBD2 (6 bases). CDR1 is SGHNT and CDR2 is YYREEE in the germline V gene (reference sequence). This CDR3 has 13 amino acids. In DNA form, the CDR3 reads TGTGCCAGCACCTTGGGGGGTACAGATACGCAGTATTTT. Amino acid sequence: CASTLGGTDTQYF.

The rearrangement links TRBV3-1 to TRBJ1-3; D may be TRBD1 (6 bases). CDR3 length: 18 amino acids. The germline CDR1 and CDR2 sequences are LGHDT and YNNKEL (reference sequence). V was clipped by 3 bases and J by 0 bases, with 18 bases between them. CDR3 sequence: CASSQIRAGASSGNTIYF. The CDR3 bases are TGTGCCAGCAGCCAGATACGGGCAGGGGCGAGCTCTGGAAACACCATATATTTT.

The chain links TRBV3-1 to TRBJ1-2; 7 bases fit TRBD1. The length of the CDR3 is 14 residues. Germline-derived CDR1 and CDR2 are LGHDT and YNNKEL (reference sequence). V shed 8 bases and J 4 bases; nucleotides not matched to a gene: 10. The CDR3 region has the DNA TGTGCCAGCGGGACCAGGGGGGCCTTCTATGGCTACACCTTC. The encoded protein is CASGTRGAFYGYTF. Using reference TRBV3-1 and TRBJ1-2 for the parts outside the CDR3, the full variable domain is DTAVSQTPKYLVTQMGNDKSIKCEQNLGHDTMYWYKQDSKKFLKIMFSYNNKELIINETVPNRFSPKSPDKAHLNLHINSLELGDSAVYFCASGTRGAFYGYTFGSGTRLTVV.

This chain uses TRBV12-5 with TRBJ2-4; D gene unclear. The CDR3 length is 12 residues. The germline V gene encodes CDR1 LGHNT and CDR2 FRNRAP. The V gene lost 5 bases and the J gene lost 5 bases, with 7 bases spanning the gap. CDR3 sequence reads: CASGPDENIQYF. CDR3 coding DNA: TGTGCTAGTGGTCCGGATGAAAACATTCAGTACTTC. Together with reference TRBV12-5 and TRBJ2-4, the CDR3 gives the full variable domain: DARVTQTPRHKVTEMGQEVTMRCQPILGHNTVFWYRQTMMQGLELLAYFRNRAPLDDSGMPKDRFSAEMPDATLATLKIQPSEPRDSAVYFCASGPDENIQYFGAGTRLSVL.

The chain recombines TRBV5-6 with TRBJ1-5; no clear D gene. The CDR3 consists of 12 residues. Trimming removed 4 bases at V and 4 bases at J, with 6 bases between. CDR1 SGHDT and CDR2 YYEEEE come from the germline V gene. CDR3 DNA sequence: TGTGCCAGCAGCCGGATGAATCAGCCCCAGCATTTT. Translating it yields CASSRMNQPQHF. Combining the CDR3 with reference TRBV5-6 and TRBJ1-5 gives the whole variable domain DAGVTQSPTHLIKTRGQQVTLRCSPKSGHDTVSWYQQALGQGPQFIFQYYEEEERQRGNFPDRFSGHQFPNYSSELNVNALLLGDSALYLCASSRMNQPQHFGDGTRLSIL.

This CDR3 reads CASSIAAGGRETQYF. CDR3 bases: TGTGCCAGTAGTATAGCTGCGGGGGGAAGGGAGACCCAGTACTTC. V is TRBV19 and J is TRBJ2-5; 8 bases agree with TRBD2. In germline, CDR1 is LNHDA, CDR2 SQIVND (reference sequence). CDR3 length: 15 residues. V lost 1 base, J lost 5 bases, and 6 bases stayed unmatched.

The chain employs TRBV7-6 and TRBJ1-2, with TRBD1 identical over 12 bases. V lost 0 bases to trimming and J lost 8 bases; unmatched junction nucleotides: 7. The CDR3 runs 16 residues. Germline CDR1 and CDR2: SGHVS and FNYEAQ. CDR3 sequence: CASSLASGGTGGGYTF. CDR3 coding DNA: TGTGCCAGCAGCTTAGCGTCGGGAGGGACAGGGGGCGGCTACACCTTC.

The genes are TRBV29-1 and TRBJ2-3; D is unclear. Germline CDR1 and CDR2: SQVTM and ANQGSEA. V lost 3 bases and J lost 1, with 5 bases in between. CDR3 length: 12 residues. The CDR3 reads CSVDSRTDTQYF. In nucleotides, the CDR3 is TGCAGCGTTGATTCCCGCACAGATACGCAGTATTTT.

The chain uses TRBV28 and TRBJ1-2, with 7 bases that match TRBD1. With 5 bases clipped from V and 4 bases from J, the junction kept 16 bases outside the gene matches. The V gene's germline CDR1 is MDHEN and CDR2 SYDVKM. This CDR3 spans 17 amino acids. CDR3 region: CASSLFEGTVTFYGYTF. The CDR3 region has the DNA TGTGCCAGCAGTCTGTTCGAAGGGACAGTGACTTTCTATGGCTACACCTTC.

V and J are TRBV5-6 and TRBJ2-7; D is ambiguous. There are 10 residues in the CDR3. CDR1 is SGHDT and CDR2 is YYEEEE in the germline V gene. V lost 2 bases, J lost 4 bases, and 1 base lay in between. The CDR3: CASSFYEQYV. CDR3 sequence (DNA): TGTGCCAGCAGCTTTTACGAGCAGTACGTC.

The chain joins TRBV7-2 to TRBJ2-7, with TRBD2 as a possible D gene (6 bases). Trimming removed 0 bases at V and 6 bases at J, with 9 bases between. The germline gives CDR1 SGHTA, CDR2 FQGNSA. The length of the CDR3 is 13 residues. In DNA, the CDR3 is TGTGCCAGCAGCTTAGCGCTGGAGGGCGAGCAGTACGTC. Protein sequence: CASSLALEGEQYV.

The genes are TRBV15 and TRBJ2-5; D assignment may be TRBD1 or TRBD2 (6 bases each). Germline V gives CDR1 LNHNV, CDR2 YYDKDF (reference sequence). This CDR3 is 14 amino acids long. The ends were cut back, 4 bases at V and 2 bases at J, with 11 bases in the middle. For the CDR3, the DNA is TGTGCCACCAGCACCGGGGGCCGACAAGAGACCCAGTACTTC. Amino acid sequence: CATSTGGRQETQYF. Together with reference TRBV15 and TRBJ2-5, the CDR3 gives the full variable domain: DAMVIQNPRYQVTQFGKPVTLSCSQTLNHNVMYWYQQKSSQAPKLLFHYYDKDFNNEADTPDNFQSRRPNTSFCFLDIRSPGLGDTAMYLCATSTGGRQETQYFGPGTRLLVL.

This chain links TRBV20-1 with TRBJ2-7, with TRBD1 matching 8 bases. Unmatched junction bases numbered 10, after V lost 0 bases and J lost 9 bases. The CDR3 runs to 14 residues. Germline V gene lookup returns CDR1 DFQATT and CDR2 SNEGSKA (reference sequence). Here the CDR3 reads CSARDPGQGLRQYF. The CDR3 nucleotides are TGCAGTGCTAGAGATCCCGGACAGGGTTTACGGCAGTACTTC.

V gene TRBV29-1 combines with J gene TRBJ2-7; the D call may be TRBD1 or TRBD2 (6 bases each). The CDR3 contains 14 residues. With 4 bases removed from V and 7 bases from J, the gap between germline ends came to 20 bases. Germline V CDR1 and CDR2: SQVTM, ANQGSEA. CDR3 nucleotides: TGCAGCGTTGGGGTAACGGGGGCGAGTGATGAGCAGTACTTC. Protein product: CSVGVTGASDEQYF.

The chain recombines TRBV12-3 or TRBV12-4 with TRBJ2-4; 7 bases match TRBD1. The V gene end was trimmed by 6 bases and the J gene end by 1 base; junction bases not matched to a gene: 6. CDR3 length equals 15 residues. The CDR3 DNA sequence: TGTGCCAGCAGACAATTACAGGGGGCCAAAAACATTCAGTACTTC. Translation: CASRQLQGAKNIQYF.

V is TRBV5-6 and J is TRBJ1-6; D possibly corresponds to TRBD1 (5 bases). V was cut by 6 bases and J by 9 bases, with 10 bases left in between. This CDR3 contains 12 residues. The germline gives CDR1 SGHDT, CDR2 YYEEEE. The CDR3 region is CASNLGVSPLHF. CDR3 sequence (DNA): TGTGCCAGCAACCTAGGGGTTTCACCCCTCCACTTT.

The chain links TRBV29-1 to TRBJ1-3; D remains ambiguous. Germline V CDR1 and CDR2: SQVTM, ANQGSEA. The CDR3 runs 11 residues. V dropped 7 bases and J dropped 3 bases, with 7 bases sitting between them. DNA for the CDR3: TGCAGCGGCGAACTTGGAAACACCATATATTTT. The encoded protein is CSGELGNTIYF.

V is TRBV28 and J is TRBJ2-7; the D is unclear. V dropped 5 bases and J dropped 2 bases, with 16 bases sitting between them. Germline V gene sequence: CDR1 MDHEN, CDR2 SYDVKM. CDR3 size: 15 residues. The CDR3 here is CASSAWTEPPYEQYF. The CDR3 DNA reads as TGTGCCAGCAGTGCCTGGACGGAACCACCCTACGAGCAGTACTTC.

The J gene is TRBJ2-2, the V gene TRBV24-1, with 9 bases matching TRBD1. From germline, CDR1 is KGHDR and CDR2 SFDVKD. The V gene end was trimmed by 5 bases and the J gene end by 1 base; junction bases not matched to a gene: 4. The CDR3 loop spans 16 amino acids. The CDR3 nucleotides read TGTGCCACCAGTGGCCCGGGACAGGGGAACACCGGGGAGCTGTTTTTT. Translating it yields CATSGPGQGNTGELFF.

This clonotype was detected only once. This chain uses TRBV3-1 with TRBJ2-7; D uncertain. This CDR3 is 14 amino acids long. CDR1 and CDR2 from the germline V gene are LGHDT and YNNKEL (reference sequence). The ends were cut back, 0 bases at V and 1 base at J, with 7 bases in the middle. This chain's CDR3 is CASSQDLGSYEQYF. The CDR3 bases are TGTGCCAGCAGCCAAGATTTAGGGTCCTACGAGCAGTACTTC.

This chain's CDR3 is CASSHNPQWTSGRSDTQYF. As DNA, the CDR3 is TGTGCCAGCAGCCACAACCCTCAATGGACTAGCGGGAGGAGCGATACGCAGTATTTT. J is TRBJ2-3 and V is TRBV11-2, with TRBD2 matching over 14 bases. The CDR3 extends over 19 amino acids. Germline-derived CDR1 and CDR2 are SGHAT and FQNNGV. Trimming took 5 bases from V and 6 from J; bases not matched to a gene: 16.

The J gene is TRBJ2-2, the V gene TRBV21-1. TRBV21-1 is a recognized pseudogene. The CDR3 is 11 amino acids. The CDR3 region has the DNA TGTGCCAGCACTACGGAGAGGAGACTGTTTTTT. Amino acid sequence: CASTTERRLFF.

This rearrangement joins TRBV11-2 to TRBJ1-2; D may be TRBD1 (5 bases). Germline V gives CDR1 SGHAT, CDR2 FQNNGV. The CDR3 extends over 17 amino acids. V was cut by 4 bases and J by 6 bases, with 24 bases left in between. The CDR3 DNA follows: TGTGCCAGCAGCTCTACGGCCAGCACCCTAAGACAGCATGGCTACACCTTC. Translation: CASSSTASTLRQHGYTF.

V is TRBV6-1 and J is TRBJ2-5; D gene ambiguous. V lost 6 bases and J lost 5, with 13 bases in between. CDR3 size: 13 residues. Germline values: CDR1 MNHNS, CDR2 SASEGT. The CDR3, as DNA: TGTGCCAGCAGCACGGGCTCGTACGAGACCCAGTACTTC. Its protein is CASSTGSYETQYF.